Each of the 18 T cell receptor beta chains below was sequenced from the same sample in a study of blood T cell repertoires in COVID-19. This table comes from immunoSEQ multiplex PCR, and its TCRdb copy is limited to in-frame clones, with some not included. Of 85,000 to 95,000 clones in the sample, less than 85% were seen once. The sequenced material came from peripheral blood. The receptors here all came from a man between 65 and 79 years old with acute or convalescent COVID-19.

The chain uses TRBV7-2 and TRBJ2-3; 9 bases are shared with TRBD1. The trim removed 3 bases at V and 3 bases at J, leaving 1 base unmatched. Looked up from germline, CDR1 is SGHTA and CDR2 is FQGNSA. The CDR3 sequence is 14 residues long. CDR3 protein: CASSFDRGTDTQYF. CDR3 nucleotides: TGTGCCAGCAGCTTTGACAGGGGGACAGATACGCAGTATTTT.

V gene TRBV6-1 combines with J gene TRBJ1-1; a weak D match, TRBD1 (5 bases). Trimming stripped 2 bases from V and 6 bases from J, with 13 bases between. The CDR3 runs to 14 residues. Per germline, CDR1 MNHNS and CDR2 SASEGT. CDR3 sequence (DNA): TGTGCCAGCAGTGAACAGGGTAAGATTCCTGAAGCTTTCTTT. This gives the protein CASSEQGKIPEAFF.

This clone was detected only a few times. The CDR3 DNA sequence: TGCGCCAGCAGCTTGTCTACTCTAGCTATCAAAGAGACCCAGTACTTC. It yields the protein CASSLSTLAIKETQYF. The V gene is TRBV5-1, the J gene TRBJ2-5; a possible D gene is TRBD2 (5 bases). Germline loops: CDR1 SGHRS, CDR2 YFSETQ. This CDR3 is built from 16 residues. V was cut by 1 base and J by 3 bases, with 16 bases left in between.

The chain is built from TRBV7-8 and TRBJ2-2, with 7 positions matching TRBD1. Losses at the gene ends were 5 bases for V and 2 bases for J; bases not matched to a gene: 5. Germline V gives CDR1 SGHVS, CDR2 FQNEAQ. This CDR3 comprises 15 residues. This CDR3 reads CASSPRDRNTGELFF. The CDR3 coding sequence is TGTGCCAGCAGCCCTCGGGACAGAAACACCGGGGAGCTGTTTTTT. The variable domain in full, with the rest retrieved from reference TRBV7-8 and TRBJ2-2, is GAGVSQSPRYKVAKRGQDVALRCDPISGHVSLFWYQQALGQGPEFLTYFQNEAQLDKSGLPSDRFFAERPEGSVSTLKIQRTQQEDSAVYLCASSPRDRNTGELFFGEGSRLTVL.

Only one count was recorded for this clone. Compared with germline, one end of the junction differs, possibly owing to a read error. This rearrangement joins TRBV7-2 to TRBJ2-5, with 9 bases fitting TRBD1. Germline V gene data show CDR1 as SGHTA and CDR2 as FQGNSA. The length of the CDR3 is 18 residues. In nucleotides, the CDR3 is TGTGCCAGCAGCTACCGACAGGGGGAATGGTTGCGAGAAGAAACCCAGTACTTC. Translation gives CASSYRQGEWLREETQYF.

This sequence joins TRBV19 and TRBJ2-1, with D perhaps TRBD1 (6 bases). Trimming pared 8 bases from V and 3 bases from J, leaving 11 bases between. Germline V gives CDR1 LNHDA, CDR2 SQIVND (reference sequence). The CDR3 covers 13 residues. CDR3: CASRQENYNEQFF. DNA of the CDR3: TGTGCCAGTCGACAGGAGAACTACAATGAGCAGTTCTTC. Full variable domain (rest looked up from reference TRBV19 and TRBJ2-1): DGGITQSPKYLFRKEGQNVTLSCEQNLNHDAMYWYRQDPGQGLRLIYYSQIVNDFQKGDIAEGYSVSREKKESFPLTVTSAQKNPTAFYLCASRQENYNEQFFGPGTRLTVL.

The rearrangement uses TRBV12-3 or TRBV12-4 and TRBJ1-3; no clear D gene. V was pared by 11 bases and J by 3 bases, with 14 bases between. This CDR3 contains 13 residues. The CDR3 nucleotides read TGTGCCCTTAGCGGGGAAAATGGAAACACCATATATTTT. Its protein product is CALSGENGNTIYF.

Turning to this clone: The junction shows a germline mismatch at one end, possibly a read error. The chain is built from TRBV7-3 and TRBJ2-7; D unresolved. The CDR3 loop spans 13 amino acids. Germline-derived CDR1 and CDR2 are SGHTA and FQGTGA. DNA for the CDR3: TGTGCCAGCAGCCTAACTCCGAGCTACGAGCAGTACTTC. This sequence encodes CASSLTPSYEQYF.

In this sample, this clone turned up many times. The DNA of the CDR3 is TGTGCCAGCCGGACAGGGAGGGATGGCGGGGAGCTGTTTTTT. Translation gives CASRTGRDGGELFF. This chain uses TRBV2 with TRBJ2-2; D perhaps matches TRBD1 (8 bases). Trimming removed 8 bases at V and 7 bases at J, with 17 bases between. This CDR3 contains 14 residues. Per germline, CDR1 SNHLY and CDR2 FYNNEI.

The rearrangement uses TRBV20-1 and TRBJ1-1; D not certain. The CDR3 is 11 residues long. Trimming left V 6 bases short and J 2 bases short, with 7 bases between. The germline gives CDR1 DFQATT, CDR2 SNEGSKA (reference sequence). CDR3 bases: TGCAGTGCCTCAGGAAACACTGAAGCTTTCTTT. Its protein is CSASGNTEAFF.

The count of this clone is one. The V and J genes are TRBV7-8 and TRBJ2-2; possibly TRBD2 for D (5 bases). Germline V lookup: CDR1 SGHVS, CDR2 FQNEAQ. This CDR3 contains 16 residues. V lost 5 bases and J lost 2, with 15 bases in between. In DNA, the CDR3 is TGTGCCAGCAGCCCACGTGACTACACTAACACCGGGGAGCTGTTTTTT. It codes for CASSPRDYTNTGELFF.

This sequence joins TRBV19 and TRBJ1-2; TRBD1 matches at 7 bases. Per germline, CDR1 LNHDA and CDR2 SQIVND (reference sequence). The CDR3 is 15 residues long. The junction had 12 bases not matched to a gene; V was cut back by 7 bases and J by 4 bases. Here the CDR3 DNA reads TGTGCCAGTAACCCCGCGGACAGGCTGCCCTATGGCTACACCTTC. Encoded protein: CASNPADRLPYGYTF.

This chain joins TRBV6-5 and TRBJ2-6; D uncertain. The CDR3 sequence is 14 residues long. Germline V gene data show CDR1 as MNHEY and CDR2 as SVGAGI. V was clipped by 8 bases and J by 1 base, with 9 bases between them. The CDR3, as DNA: TGTGCCAGCCGCGGAGAGTCTGGGGCCAACGTCCTGACTTTC. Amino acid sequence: CASRGESGANVLTF.

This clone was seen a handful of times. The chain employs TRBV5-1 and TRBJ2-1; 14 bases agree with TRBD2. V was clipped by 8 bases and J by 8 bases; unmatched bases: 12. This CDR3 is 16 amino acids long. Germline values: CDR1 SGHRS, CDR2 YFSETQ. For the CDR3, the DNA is TGCGCCAGTAACGACAGGGGACTAGCGGGAGATTATGAGCAGTTCTTC. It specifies CASNDRGLAGDYEQFF.

Written as DNA, the CDR3 is TGTGCCAGCAGCGTAGGGGGTGGTAGCGGAGGGTACAATGAGCAGTTCTTC. It is translated as CASSVGGGSGGYNEQFF. This sequence joins TRBV9 and TRBJ2-1, with a tentative D call TRBD2 (6 bases). The length of the CDR3 is 17 residues. V lost 0 bases to trimming and J lost 4 bases, with 17 bases between them. Germline values: CDR1 SGDLS, CDR2 YYNGEE.

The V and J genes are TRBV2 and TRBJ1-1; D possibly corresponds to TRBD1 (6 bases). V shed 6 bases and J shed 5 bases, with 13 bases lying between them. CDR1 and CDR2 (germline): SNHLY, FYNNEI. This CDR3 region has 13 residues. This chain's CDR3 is CASRSRQATEAFF. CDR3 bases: TGTGCCAGCAGAAGTCGACAGGCGACTGAAGCTTTCTTT.

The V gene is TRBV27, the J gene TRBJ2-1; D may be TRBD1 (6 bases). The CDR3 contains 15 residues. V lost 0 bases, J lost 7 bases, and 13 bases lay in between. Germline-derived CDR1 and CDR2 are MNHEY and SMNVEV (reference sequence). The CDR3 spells CASSLSTRGINEQFF. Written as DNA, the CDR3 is TGTGCCAGCAGTTTATCCACGAGGGGGATAAATGAGCAGTTCTTC.

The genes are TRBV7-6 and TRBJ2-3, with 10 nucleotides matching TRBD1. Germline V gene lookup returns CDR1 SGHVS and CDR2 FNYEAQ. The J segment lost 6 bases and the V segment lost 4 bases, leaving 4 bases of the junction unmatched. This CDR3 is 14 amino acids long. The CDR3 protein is CASSWTGGWDTQYF. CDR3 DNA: TGTGCCAGCAGCTGGACAGGGGGTTGGGATACGCAGTATTTT.